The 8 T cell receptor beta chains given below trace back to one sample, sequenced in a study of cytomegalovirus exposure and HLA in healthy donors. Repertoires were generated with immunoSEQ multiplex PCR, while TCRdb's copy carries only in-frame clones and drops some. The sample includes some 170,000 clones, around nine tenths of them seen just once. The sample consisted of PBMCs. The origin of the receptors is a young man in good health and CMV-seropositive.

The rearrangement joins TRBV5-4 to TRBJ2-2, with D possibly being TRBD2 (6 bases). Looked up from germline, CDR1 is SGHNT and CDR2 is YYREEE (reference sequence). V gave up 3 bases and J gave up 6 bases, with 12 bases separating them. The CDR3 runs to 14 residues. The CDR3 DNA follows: TGTGCCAGCAGCTGGGGGGTGGGGGCCGGGGAGCTGTTTTTT. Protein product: CASSWGVGAGELFF.

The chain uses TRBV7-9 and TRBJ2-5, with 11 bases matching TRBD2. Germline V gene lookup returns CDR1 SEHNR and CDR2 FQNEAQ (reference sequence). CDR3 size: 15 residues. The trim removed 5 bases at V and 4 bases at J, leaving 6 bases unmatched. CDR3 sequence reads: CASSHVAGGPETQYF. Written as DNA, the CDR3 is TGTGCCAGCAGCCACGTAGCGGGAGGGCCAGAGACCCAGTACTTC.

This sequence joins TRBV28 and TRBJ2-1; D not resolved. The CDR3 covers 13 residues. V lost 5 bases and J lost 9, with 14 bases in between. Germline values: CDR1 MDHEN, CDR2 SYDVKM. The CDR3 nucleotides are TGTGCCAGCAGTACCCGTGTCGGGTTTGAGCAGTTCTTC. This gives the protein CASSTRVGFEQFF.

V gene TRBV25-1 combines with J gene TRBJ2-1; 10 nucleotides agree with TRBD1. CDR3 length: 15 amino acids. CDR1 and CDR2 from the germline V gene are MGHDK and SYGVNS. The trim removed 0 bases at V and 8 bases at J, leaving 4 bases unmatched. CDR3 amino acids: CASSEYGTGVDEQFF. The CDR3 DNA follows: TGTGCCAGCAGTGAATACGGGACAGGGGTAGATGAGCAGTTCTTC.

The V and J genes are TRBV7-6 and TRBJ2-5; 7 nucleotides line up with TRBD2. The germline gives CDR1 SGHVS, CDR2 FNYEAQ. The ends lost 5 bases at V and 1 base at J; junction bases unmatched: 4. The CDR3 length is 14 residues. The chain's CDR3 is CASSRLARQETQYF. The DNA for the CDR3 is TGTGCCAGCAGCCGACTAGCCCGCCAAGAGACCCAGTACTTC.

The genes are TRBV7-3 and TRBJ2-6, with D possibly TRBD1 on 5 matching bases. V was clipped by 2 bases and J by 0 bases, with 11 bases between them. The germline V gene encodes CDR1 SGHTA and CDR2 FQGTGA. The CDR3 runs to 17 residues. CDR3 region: CASSLYGASSGANVLTF. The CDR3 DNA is TGTGCCAGCAGCTTATATGGGGCCAGCTCTGGGGCCAACGTCCTGACTTTC.

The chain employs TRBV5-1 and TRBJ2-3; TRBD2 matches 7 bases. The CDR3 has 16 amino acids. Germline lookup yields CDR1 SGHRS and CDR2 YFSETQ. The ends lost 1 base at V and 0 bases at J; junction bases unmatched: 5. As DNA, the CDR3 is TGCGCCAGCAGCTTGACTACTAGCGCCAGCACAGATACGCAGTATTTT. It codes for CASSLTTSASTDTQYF.

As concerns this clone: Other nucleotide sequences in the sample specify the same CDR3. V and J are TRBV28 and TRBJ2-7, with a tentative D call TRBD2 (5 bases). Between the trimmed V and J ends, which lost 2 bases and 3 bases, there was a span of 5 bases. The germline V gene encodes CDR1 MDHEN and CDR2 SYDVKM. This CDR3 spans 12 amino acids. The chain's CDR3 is CASSLRGYEQYF. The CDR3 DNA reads TGTGCCAGCAGTTTACGGGGCTACGAGCAGTACTTC.